Below are 8 T cell receptor beta chains sequenced from a single sample in a study of molecular identifiers for immune sequencing clone quantification. TCRdb re-called the PCR reads through MiXCR, storing one row per CDR3 protein. The sample shows around 460,000 distinct CDR3 sequences, 25% of them seen only once. The source material was naive CD8+ T cells from blood, with Jurkat cell RNA spiked in. This sample's subset: FACS-sorted CD8+CD4-CCR7+CD45RA+ naive T cells. The receptors were sampled from a human donor in good health. Some libraries in this study had Jurkat cell RNA spiked in.

This clonotype was detected ten times or more. The CDR3 here is CASSFGGGSQETQYF. CDR3 DNA sequence: TGTGCCAGCAGTTTCGGGGGGGGCTCACAAGAGACCCAGTACTTC. The genes are TRBV28 and TRBJ2-5; 8 bases map to TRBD2. Germline assignment: CDR1 MDHEN and CDR2 SYDVKM. CDR3 length: 15 amino acids. V shed 3 bases, J shed 2 bases, and the junction held 5 bases outside the gene matches.

There are a few counts of this clonotype. The chain carries TRBV7-6 and TRBJ2-3; 11 bases align to TRBD2. The CDR3 spans 17 residues. The V and J ends lost 5 bases and 0 bases, in that order; junction bases with no gene match: 7. Germline CDR1 reads SGHVS; CDR2 reads FNYEAQ. CDR3 in DNA: TGTGCCAGCAGCGCACTGGGACTAGCGGTTAGCACAGATACGCAGTATTTT. Translating it yields CASSALGLAVSTDTQYF.

This clonotype has just a few counts. This chain joins TRBV20-1 and TRBJ2-7, with 7 bases matching TRBD2. Germline V gene data show CDR1 as DFQATT and CDR2 as SNEGSKA (reference sequence). With V trimmed by 0 bases and J by 6 bases, 11 bases remained unmatched. The CDR3 is 15 amino acids. The CDR3: CSARDVWEGKSEQYF. Here the CDR3 DNA reads TGCAGTGCTAGAGATGTTTGGGAGGGGAAGAGCGAGCAGTACTTC.

This clonotype occurred many times. The chain has TRBV6-2 or TRBV6-3 and TRBJ2-1; perhaps TRBD2 as D (5 bases). The CDR3 is 12 residues long. V was pared by 10 bases and J by 6 bases, with 13 bases between. CDR1 and CDR2 from the germline V gene are MNHEY and SVGEGT. The CDR3 reads CATRELLNEQFF. The CDR3 DNA follows: TGTGCCACCCGGGAACTACTCAATGAGCAGTTCTTC.

V and J are TRBV6-2 or TRBV6-3 and TRBJ1-1, with TRBD1 as a possible D gene (5 bases). CDR3 length equals 13 residues. Germline V gives CDR1 MNHEY, CDR2 SVGEGT. V was pared by 4 bases and J by 4 bases, with 10 bases between. CDR3 sequence reads: CASSFRVVTEAFF. The CDR3 region has the DNA TGTGCCAGCAGTTTCAGGGTTGTCACTGAAGCTTTCTTT.

This clonotype has ten or more counts. The CDR3 DNA reads as TGTGCCAGCAGTCTACAGGGGGCGCGTACTGAAGCTTTCTTT. Its translation is CASSLQGARTEAFF. The V gene is TRBV6-2 or TRBV6-3, the J gene TRBJ1-1, with 9 positions matching TRBD1. This CDR3 contains 14 residues. The V gene's germline CDR1 is MNHEY and CDR2 SVGEGT. J gave up 5 bases and V 5 bases, and 6 bases lay outside the gene matches.

This clonotype came up many times. The rearrangement links TRBV7-9 to TRBJ1-4; D call uncertain. The CDR3 loop spans 14 amino acids. The germline CDR1 and CDR2 sequences are SEHNR and FQNEAQ (reference sequence). V lost 4 bases, J lost 3 bases, and 9 bases lay in between. In DNA, the CDR3 is TGTGCCAGCAGCTCCTGGCAGCCTAATGAAAAACTGTTTTTT. Amino acid sequence: CASSSWQPNEKLFF.

This clonotype was observed a handful of times. The chain combines TRBV5-1 with TRBJ2-7, with unresolved D. The CDR3 has 13 amino acids. Trimming removed 0 bases at V and 3 bases at J, with 7 bases between. Per germline, CDR1 SGHRS and CDR2 YFSETQ. CDR3 sequence reads: CASSLELNYEQYF. As DNA, the CDR3 is TGCGCCAGCAGCTTGGAGTTAAACTACGAGCAGTACTTC.